These 32 T cell receptor beta chains share one sample of origin, sequenced in a study of T cells after yellow fever vaccination (dated by TCRdb to the late 2010s). The treatment or condition label of this sample denotes: live attenuated yellow fever vaccine strain. Libraries were prepared through 5' RACE. TCRdb shows the sequencer as Illumina NovaSeq 6000. TCRdb reanalyzed the raw reads on its own, using fastp at Q25 for trimming and MiXCR for clone calling, and kept in-frame beta chains. Rows matching on CDR3 protein sequence are summarized as one entry with the most common DNA and genes. Recorded for this sample are about 260,000 distinct CDR3 sequences; around 4.9% of them occurred a single time. The top ten constitute approximately 3.5% of the sample. Sequencing was performed on CD4+ T cells sorted from PBMCs, taken on the day of the yellow fever booster vaccination. The source is a man in his late teens or twenties who received the YFV17D yellow fever vaccine.

The table lists this clonotype with a few counts. The V and J genes are TRBV9 and TRBJ2-2; D is unclear. Trimming took 0 bases from V and 0 from J, leaving 12 bases between them. Germline-derived CDR1 and CDR2 are SGDLS and YYNGEE. The CDR3 loop spans 17 amino acids. This chain's CDR3 is CASSVVSEQTNTGELFF. For the CDR3, the DNA is TGTGCCAGCAGCGTAGTTTCGGAACAGACGAACACCGGGGAGCTGTTTTTT.

V and J are TRBV24-1 and TRBJ2-2; TRBD1 might be the D (6 bases). Germline V CDR1 and CDR2: KGHDR, SFDVKD. Trimming left V 9 bases short and J 4 bases short, with 8 bases between. There are 12 residues in the CDR3. The CDR3 nucleotides read TGTGCCACCGCAGGGGCCACCGGGGAGCTGTTTTTT. Its translation is CATAGATGELFF.

This clonotype was detected only a few times. This chain uses TRBV30 with TRBJ1-5; D ambiguous. Germline loops: CDR1 GTSNPN, CDR2 SVGIG (reference sequence). The length of the CDR3 is 12 residues. V lost 2 bases and J 10 bases, leaving 12 bases between the germline ends. The CDR3 spells CAWSREAGPQHF. In DNA, the CDR3 is TGTGCCTGGAGTAGGGAGGCTGGACCCCAGCATTTT.

This clonotype was seen a few times. The CDR3 protein is CASSYGQTNEKLFF. The CDR3 nucleotides are TGTGCCAGCAGCTACGGACAGACTAATGAAAAACTGTTTTTT. The chain recombines TRBV7-2 with TRBJ1-4, with a weak D call TRBD1 (6 bases). The CDR3 sequence is 14 residues long. CDR1 and CDR2 from the germline V gene are SGHTA and FQGNSA. Trimming took off 4 bases at V and 2 bases at J, with 8 bases between the two ends.

This clonotype has more than one count but fewer than ten. This sequence joins TRBV3-1 and TRBJ1-1; a possible D gene is TRBD1 (6 bases). The V and J ends lost 5 bases and 10 bases respectively, with 17 bases between them. Germline V lookup: CDR1 LGHDT, CDR2 YNNKEL (reference sequence). This CDR3 comprises 13 residues. The CDR3 sequence: CASSEFLWGRAFF. Here the CDR3 DNA reads TGTGCCAGCAGCGAATTCCTTTGGGGGCGAGCTTTCTTT. The variable domain in full, with the rest retrieved from reference TRBV3-1 and TRBJ1-1, is DTAVSQTPKYLVTQMGNDKSIKCEQNLGHDTMYWYKQDSKKFLKIMFSYNNKELIINETVPNRFSPKSPDKAHLNLHINSLELGDSAVYFCASSEFLWGRAFFGQGTRLTVV.

The chain uses TRBV6-5 and TRBJ1-2; D is uncertain. Germline V CDR1 and CDR2: MNHEY, SVGAGI. The CDR3 consists of 16 residues. Between the trimmed V and J ends, which lost 0 bases and 5 bases, there was a span of 16 bases. CDR3 region: CASSYSISYARYGYTF. In DNA form, the CDR3 reads TGTGCCAGCAGTTACTCGATCAGTTACGCGAGATATGGCTACACCTTC.

This clonotype was observed at least ten times. A junction end diverges from the germline sequence, so it may reflect a read error. The chain employs TRBV7-3 and TRBJ1-2, with 8 bases identical to TRBD1. The CDR3 extends over 12 amino acids. Germline CDR1 and CDR2: SGHTA and FQGTGA. CDR3 sequence reads: CASSSGQDGYTF. DNA of the CDR3: TGCGCCAGCAGCTCGGGACAGGATGGCTACACCTTC.

In its sample, this clonotype was seen a few times. The V call is TRBV4-3, the J call TRBJ2-3, with 8 bases that match TRBD2. The CDR3 totals 19 residues. Looked up from germline, CDR1 is LGHNA and CDR2 is YSLEER. The trim removed 2 bases at V and 2 bases at J, leaving 15 bases unmatched. For the CDR3, the DNA is TGCGCCAGCAGCCAACGCCCAGCCGGGGGGGGCCTTACCACAGATACGCAGTATTTT. Protein: CASSQRPAGGGLTTDTQYF.

This clonotype was observed at least ten times. DNA of the CDR3: TGTGCCAGCACCTTCGGGCAGGGCCCCTACGAGCAGTACTTC. Its protein product is CASTFGQGPYEQYF. J is TRBJ2-7 and V is TRBV7-9; weak D call: TRBD1 (5 bases). V was clipped by 7 bases and J by 2 bases, with 15 bases between them. Germline CDR1 reads SEHNR; CDR2 reads FQNEAQ (reference sequence). This CDR3 has 14 residues.

This clonotype has only a few counts. This chain uses TRBV7-2 with TRBJ1-5, with D unclear. This CDR3 region has 15 residues. V gave up 2 bases and J gave up 5 bases, with 13 bases separating them. CDR1 SGHTA and CDR2 FQGNSA come from the germline V gene. The DNA of the CDR3 is TGTGCCAGCAGCTTATCCCCTGGTAGTGATCAGCCCCAGCATTTT. Its translation: CASSLSPGSDQPQHF.

This clonotype was seen more than once but under ten times. The chain uses TRBV7-2 and TRBJ1-2; 8 positions match TRBD1. Per germline, CDR1 SGHTA and CDR2 FQGNSA. V was pared by 3 bases and J by 3 bases, with 3 bases of the junction left unmatched. The length of the CDR3 is 14 residues. The CDR3 DNA is TGTGCCAGCAGCTTCCAGGGGGCGCACTATGGCTACACCTTC. As protein: CASSFQGAHYGYTF.

The J gene is TRBJ1-2, the V gene TRBV5-1, with D unresolved. The CDR3 extends over 12 amino acids. Germline V gene lookup returns CDR1 SGHRS and CDR2 YFSETQ. Trimming shortened V by 6 bases and J by 8 bases, and 14 bases separated the two germline ends. CDR3 amino acids: CASTIDREGYTF. As DNA, the CDR3 is TGCGCCAGCACGATTGATAGGGAAGGCTACACCTTC.

This clonotype was detected a few times. V usage is TRBV30 and J usage is TRBJ2-3; TRBD1 agrees at 9 bases. The CDR3 runs 16 residues. Per the germline V gene, CDR1 is GTSNPN and CDR2 is SVGIG (reference sequence). V trimming: 0 bases; J trimming: 11 bases; junction bases outside the gene matches: 15. CDR3 region: CAWSVRDRVLSLRQYF. The CDR3 DNA reads TGTGCCTGGAGTGTACGGGACAGGGTTCTCTCCTTAAGGCAGTATTTT.

This clonotype was observed many times. This sequence joins TRBV7-9 and TRBJ1-1; D not certain. V was clipped by 4 bases and J by 1 base, with 7 bases between them. The germline V gene has CDR1 SEHNR and CDR2 FQNEAQ (reference sequence). CDR3 size: 13 residues. The CDR3 DNA is TGTGCCAGCAGCTCCGTGGGGAACACTGAAGCTTTCTTT. Translating it yields CASSSVGNTEAFF.

This clonotype showed up many times. The CDR3 DNA sequence: TGTGCCAGCAGTTTAGCGGCGACAGGGGGTGAAAAACTGTTTTTT. It codes for CASSLAATGGEKLFF. J is TRBJ1-4 and V is TRBV28; 9 positions match TRBD1. Germline loops: CDR1 MDHEN, CDR2 SYDVKM. Trimming took 2 bases from V and 7 from J; bases not matched to a gene: 5. The CDR3 is made up of 15 amino acids.

This clonotype was seen repeatedly, ten times or more. This sequence joins TRBV11-2 and TRBJ2-7, with 12 bases fitting TRBD2. The germline CDR1 and CDR2 sequences are SGHAT and FQNNGV. This CDR3 is 14 amino acids long. The V gene end was trimmed by 5 bases and the J gene end by 4 bases; junction bases not matched to a gene: 3. CDR3 DNA sequence: TGTGCCAGCAGCCCCGGGACTAGCGGGTACGAGCAGTACTTC. Translated, it gives CASSPGTSGYEQYF.

There are a few counts of this clonotype. V gene TRBV10-3 combines with J gene TRBJ2-3, with D possibly being TRBD1 (6 bases). Germline CDR1 ENHRY, CDR2 SYGVKD. CDR3 length equals 14 residues. V gave up 4 bases and J gave up 7 bases, with 15 bases separating them. The CDR3 spells CAISGGTGIYTQYF. The CDR3, as DNA: TGTGCCATCAGTGGGGGCACAGGGATATATACGCAGTATTTT.

The rearrangement joins TRBV13 to TRBJ2-7, with 13 bases lining up with TRBD2. CDR3 length: 14 residues. The V gene's germline CDR1 is PRHDT and CDR2 FYEKMQ (reference sequence). With V trimmed by 10 bases and J by 2 bases, 5 bases remained unmatched. This CDR3 is CATRTSGGAYEQYF. The CDR3 DNA reads TGTGCCACCAGGACTAGCGGGGGCGCCTACGAGCAGTACTTC. The whole variable domain, remainder taken from reference TRBV13 and TRBJ2-7, is AAGVIQSPRHLIKEKRETATLKCYPIPRHDTVYWYQQGPGQDPQFLISFYEKMQSDKGSIPDRFSAQQFSDYHSELNMSSLELGDSALYFCATRTSGGAYEQYFGPGTRLTVT.

This clonotype was counted only a few times. V and J are TRBV12-3 or TRBV12-4 and TRBJ2-5, with TRBD1 matching over 7 bases. The ends lost 6 bases at V and 2 bases at J; junction bases unmatched: 6. The CDR3 extends over 14 amino acids. The chain's CDR3 is CASSQPDRQETQYF. The CDR3 DNA is TGTGCCAGCAGCCAGCCGGACAGGCAAGAGACCCAGTACTTC.

V and J are TRBV20-1 and TRBJ1-5; no definite D call. Between the trimmed V and J ends, which lost 6 bases and 2 bases, there was a span of 11 bases. Germline V lookup: CDR1 DFQATT, CDR2 SNEGSKA (reference sequence). The CDR3 has 13 amino acids. DNA of the CDR3: TGCAGTGCACAACCCGGCGGCAATCAGCCCCAGCATTTT. Translation gives CSAQPGGNQPQHF.

There are a few counts of this clonotype. J is TRBJ1-1 and V is TRBV10-3; unclear D gene. Germline V CDR1 and CDR2: ENHRY, SYGVKD. The CDR3 runs 12 residues. Trimming stripped 6 bases from V and 3 bases from J, with 8 bases between. The CDR3 coding sequence is TGTGCCATCAGGGGAAAGGACACTGAAGCTTTCTTT. Translation: CAIRGKDTEAFF.

This clonotype was observed many times. CDR3 nucleotide sequence: TGCAGTGGCCTAGGACCCGCGAGGACTGAAGCTTTCTTT. Translation gives CSGLGPARTEAFF. The chain recombines TRBV29-1 with TRBJ1-1; no clear D gene. Germline V gives CDR1 SQVTM, CDR2 ANQGSEA. The CDR3 has 13 residues.

V usage is TRBV10-3 and J usage is TRBJ1-1; D is unclear. The CDR3 covers 13 residues. The V gene lost 11 bases and the J gene lost 3 bases, with 16 bases spanning the gap. Germline CDR1 reads ENHRY; CDR2 reads SYGVKD. The CDR3 coding sequence is TGTGCCTCTCTTGGGAGGATGGACACTGAAGCTTTCTTT. Protein sequence: CASLGRMDTEAFF.

Ten or more counts support this clonotype. The rearrangement links TRBV20-1 to TRBJ2-7; TRBD2 is a possible D gene (6 bases). Trimming shortened V by 4 bases and J by 2 bases, and 18 bases separated the two germline ends. From germline, CDR1 is DFQATT and CDR2 SNEGSKA (reference sequence). CDR3 size: 15 residues. CDR3 sequence reads: CSANRDPPGAYEQYF. CDR3 DNA sequence: TGCAGTGCTAACCGGGACCCCCCGGGGGCCTACGAGCAGTACTTC.

This clonotype appeared many times. The rearrangement uses TRBV6-5 and TRBJ1-3, with D uncertain. The germline V gene has CDR1 MNHEY and CDR2 SVGAGI. V lost 0 bases, J lost 1 base, and 4 bases lay in between. The CDR3 consists of 14 residues. The CDR3 DNA sequence: TGTGCCAGCAGTTACTCCCCGTCTGGAAACACCATATATTTT. It is translated as CASSYSPSGNTIYF.

There are a few counts of this clonotype. This chain uses TRBV7-3 with TRBJ2-3; D remains unclear. The CDR3 spans 13 residues. Trimming shortened V by 3 bases and J by 6 bases, and 10 bases separated the two germline ends. Germline V gene sequence: CDR1 SGHTA, CDR2 FQGTGA. CDR3 region: CASSLGVSDTQYF. CDR3 in DNA: TGTGCCAGCAGCTTGGGTGTCTCGGATACGCAGTATTTT.

The V and J genes are TRBV7-2 and TRBJ1-1, with D possibly TRBD1 on 5 matching bases. CDR1 is SGHTA and CDR2 is FQGNSA in the germline V gene. Trimming took off 1 base at V and 5 bases at J, with 11 bases between the two ends. This CDR3 is 14 amino acids long. Written as DNA, the CDR3 is TGTGCCAGCAGCTTAGGGGCCCGGGGGACTGAAGCTTTCTTT. Translation gives CASSLGARGTEAFF.

The CDR3 protein is CASSFNSLAQETQYF. CDR3 nucleotide sequence: TGTGCCAGCAGTTTCAACAGCCTAGCTCAGGAGACCCAGTACTTC. This rearrangement joins TRBV6-6 to TRBJ2-5; perhaps TRBD2 as D (5 bases). Trimming shortened V by 4 bases and J by 5 bases, and 17 bases separated the two germline ends. This CDR3 has 15 residues. Germline V gene sequence: CDR1 MNHNY, CDR2 SVGAGI (reference sequence).

This clonotype has a handful of counts. This chain connects TRBV19 to TRBJ1-2; 7 positions agree with TRBD1. Germline CDR1 reads LNHDA; CDR2 reads SQIVND (reference sequence). V dropped 3 bases and J dropped 5; count of bases not matched to a gene: 15. This CDR3 spans 17 amino acids. The CDR3 DNA is TGTGCCAGTAGTATCGTGTACAGGGGACCGGTCTCTTATGGCTACACCTTC. The encoded protein is CASSIVYRGPVSYGYTF.

This clonotype was recorded at least ten times. The V gene is TRBV4-3, the J gene TRBJ2-7; either TRBD1 or TRBD2 may supply D (6 bases each). Germline values: CDR1 LGHNA, CDR2 YSLEER. Trimming removed 4 bases at V and 6 bases at J, with 22 bases between. The CDR3 length is 16 residues. CDR3 DNA sequence: TGCGCCAGCAGCCTCACACGGGGGCCCCATCCCACCGAGCAGTACGTC. Translation gives CASSLTRGPHPTEQYV.

The sample holds a few counts of this clonotype. The chain couples TRBV9 to TRBJ2-5, with D perhaps TRBD1 (6 bases). Germline assignment: CDR1 SGDLS and CDR2 YYNGEE. The CDR3 length is 15 residues. Trimming cost V 0 bases and J 7 bases, with 16 bases left between them. CDR3 coding DNA: TGTGCCAGCAGCGTAGGGACAGATAAATTTGCGACCCAGTACTTC. Protein: CASSVGTDKFATQYF.

Only a few counts were recorded for this clonotype. The chain is built from TRBV5-4 and TRBJ1-4; 8 nucleotides line up with TRBD1. V shed 2 bases and J 5 bases; nucleotides not matched to a gene: 5. CDR3 length: 15 residues. Germline V gene data show CDR1 as SGHNT and CDR2 as YYREEE (reference sequence). The CDR3 DNA reads TGTGCCAGCAGCTTCGGTGACAGGGGCAATGAAAAACTGTTTTTT. Its translation is CASSFGDRGNEKLFF. The variable domain in full, completed from reference TRBV5-4 and TRBJ1-4, reads ETGVTQSPTHLIKTRGQQVTLRCSSQSGHNTVSWYQQALGQGPQFIFQYYREEENGRGNFPPRFSGLQFPNYSSELNVNALELDDSALYLCASSFGDRGNEKLFFGSGTQLSVL.